One sample yielded the 16 T cell receptor beta chains listed below, sequenced in a study of T cells in Graves' hyperthyroidism and ophthalmopathy (dated by TCRdb to the late 2010s). The library was built by means of multiplex PCR. Instrument on record: Illumina HiSeq 2000. Amplification of TCR beta CDR3 regions was carried out from RNA transcripts. The first round of RT-PCR for the TCR CDR3 was performed with the HTBI primer set and the Qiagen OneStep RT-PCR kit. Starting from the raw public reads, TCRdb applied fastp trimming at Q25, assembled clones with MiXCR and retained in-frame beta chains. Records with the same CDR3 protein are collapsed into one entry carrying the most frequent genes and DNA. Counted in this sample were some 210,000 distinct CDR3 sequences; 17% of them appeared once. The ten largest account for roughly 50% of the sample. Source material: blood. Receptors were obtained from a man over 45 with Graves' hyperthyroidism.

This clonotype was counted at least ten times. This sequence joins TRBV6-1 and TRBJ1-2; 10 bases align to TRBD1. Germline assignment: CDR1 MNHNS and CDR2 SASEGT. CDR3 length equals 15 residues. V dropped 5 bases and J dropped 6; count of bases not matched to a gene: 9. The CDR3 coding sequence is TGTGCCAGCAGTCATAAGACAGGGGGCGCAAATGGCTACACCTTC. Translated, it gives CASSHKTGGANGYTF.

This clonotype was counted many times. The J gene is TRBJ2-7, the V gene TRBV7-8; 7 bases map to TRBD1. Germline CDR1 is SGHVS and CDR2 is FQNEAQ. Trimming took 2 bases from V and 0 from J; bases not matched to a gene: 4. CDR3 size: 15 residues. In DNA form, the CDR3 reads TGTGCCAGCAGCTTAAAGGGACAGAGCTCCTACGAGCAGTACTTC. Translation gives CASSLKGQSSYEQYF.

The chain links TRBV15 to TRBJ1-2; 8 positions agree with TRBD1. Germline V gene data show CDR1 as LNHNV and CDR2 as YYDKDF (reference sequence). After removal of 3 bases from V and 4 bases from J, the junction contained 1 base not matched to a gene. The CDR3 runs to 13 residues. The DNA of the CDR3 is TGTGCCACCAGCAGCGGACAGGGCTATGGCTACACCTTC. It codes for CATSSGQGYGYTF. Supplemented by reference TRBV15 and TRBJ1-2, the full variable domain reads DAMVIQNPRYQVTQFGKPVTLSCSQTLNHNVMYWYQQKSSQAPKLLFHYYDKDFNNEADTPDNFQSRRPNTSFCFLDIRSPGLGDTAMYLCATSSGQGYGYTFGSGTRLTVV.

This clonotype was recorded at least ten times. J is TRBJ2-5 and V is TRBV5-6; 11 bases are shared with TRBD2. Per the germline V gene, CDR1 is SGHDT and CDR2 is YYEEEE. Trimming removed 4 bases from V and 5 bases from J; junction bases left unmatched: 13. The CDR3 contains 17 residues. The CDR3 nucleotides are TGTGCCAGCAGCCCAGGGTGGGGACTAGCGGAAGAGGAGACCCAGTACTTC. It translates to CASSPGWGLAEEETQYF.

This clonotype occurred many times. The chain couples TRBV28 to TRBJ2-3, with TRBD2 as a possible D gene (6 bases). This CDR3 spans 15 amino acids. The V end was cut by 7 bases, the J end by 0 bases, with 14 bases between. Germline V gene lookup returns CDR1 MDHEN and CDR2 SYDVKM. The CDR3: CASTLAGYSTDTQYF. CDR3 sequence (DNA): TGTGCCAGCACCCTTGCGGGGTACAGCACAGATACGCAGTATTTT.

As to this clonotype: A read error may explain this, as a much larger clone is one base away. The chain combines TRBV28 with TRBJ2-7, with TRBD1 identical over 8 bases. Germline CDR1 MDHEN, CDR2 SYDVKM. The CDR3 spans 14 residues. CDR3 nucleotide sequence: TGTACCAGCGGACCTCCGGGACAGGACTACGAGCAGTACTTC. Encoded protein: CTSGPPGQDYEQYF.

This clonotype has more than one count but fewer than ten. The chain recombines TRBV4-1 with TRBJ1-4; D is possibly TRBD1 (5 bases). V was clipped by 0 bases and J by 7 bases, with 15 bases between them. This CDR3 is built from 16 residues. Per germline, CDR1 MGHRA and CDR2 YSYEKL. For the CDR3, the DNA is TGCGCCAGCAGCCAAGATTCGGTTAGCGGGGGTGAAAAACTGTTTTTT. Residues: CASSQDSVSGGEKLFF.

This clonotype has only a few counts. The rearrangement links TRBV20-1 to TRBJ2-7; 14 nucleotides agree with TRBD2. Per the germline V gene, CDR1 is DFQATT and CDR2 is SNEGSKA (reference sequence). J lost 3 bases, V lost 2 bases, and 3 bases had no gene match. The CDR3 runs to 15 residues. Here the CDR3 reads CSARKGTSGSYEQYF. The CDR3 nucleotides are TGCAGTGCTAGAAAGGGGACTAGCGGGAGCTACGAGCAGTACTTC.

This clonotype was recorded at least ten times. This chain joins TRBV12-3 or TRBV12-4 and TRBJ2-7; no firm D call. CDR3 length: 12 amino acids. The V end lost 2 bases, the J end lost 3 bases, and 5 bases lay between the germline ends. CDR3 in DNA: TGTGCCAGCAGTTTATACCTCTACGAGCAGTACTTC. Its protein is CASSLYLYEQYF.

This clonotype was observed at least ten times. The rearrangement joins TRBV27 to TRBJ2-7, with 13 bases fitting TRBD2. The junction had 15 bases not matched to a gene; V was cut back by 5 bases and J by 2 bases. From germline, CDR1 is MNHEY and CDR2 SMNVEV (reference sequence). The CDR3 runs to 19 residues. The CDR3 region has the DNA TGTGCCAGCAGTCCACGTGGGGGGGGACTAGCGGGACAGACCTACGAGCAGTACTTC. Protein product: CASSPRGGGLAGQTYEQYF.

This clonotype showed up many times. J is TRBJ2-7 and V is TRBV11-1; the D gene could be TRBD1 or TRBD2 (5 bases each). The CDR3 covers 13 residues. The ends were cut back, 5 bases at V and 9 bases at J, with 17 bases in the middle. The V gene's germline CDR1 is SGHAT and CDR2 FQDESV (reference sequence). The CDR3 region is CASSPDGTSGQYF. The CDR3 DNA follows: TGTGCCAGCAGCCCGGACGGGACCTCCGGGCAGTACTTC.

This clonotype was recorded many times. The chain has TRBV28 and TRBJ1-1; no firm D call. This CDR3 contains 16 residues. Looked up from germline, CDR1 is MDHEN and CDR2 is SYDVKM. The germline V and J ends were trimmed by 2 bases and 0 bases, with 13 bases remaining between them. The DNA of the CDR3 is TGTGCCAGCAGTTTAAGGGTGGCCTCGATGAACACTGAAGCTTTCTTT. As protein: CASSLRVASMNTEAFF.

This chain uses TRBV4-1 with TRBJ2-1; D gene ambiguous. The CDR3 extends over 14 amino acids. The V and J ends lost 4 bases and 6 bases respectively, with 13 bases between them. Germline-derived CDR1 and CDR2 are MGHRA and YSYEKL. The CDR3 here is CASSPALKGNEQFF. The CDR3 region has the DNA TGCGCCAGCAGCCCCGCTTTAAAGGGCAATGAGCAGTTCTTC.

This clonotype came up once. This sequence joins TRBV5-1 and TRBJ2-7; 9 nucleotides agree with TRBD1. The length of the CDR3 is 14 residues. J lost 5 bases, V lost 4 bases, and 7 bases had no gene match. CDR1 is SGHRS and CDR2 is YFSETQ in the germline V gene. CDR3 DNA sequence: TGCGCCAGCAGCCCGGGGGACAGGGAAAACGAGCAGTACTTC. It translates to CASSPGDRENEQYF.

Turning to this clonotype: This sequence may be a read error, since a much larger clone differs from it by one base. The V and J genes are TRBV6-9 and TRBJ2-1, with TRBD1 matching over 9 bases. Matching the DNA end better, TRBJ2-7 makes the J call doubtful. Germline CDR1 reads MNHGY; CDR2 reads SVAAGI. This CDR3 spans 15 amino acids. The CDR3 sequence is CASSYPMDRGNEQYF. Here the CDR3 DNA reads TGTGCCAGCAGTTACCCTATGGACAGGGGCAATGAGCAGTACTTC.

This clonotype was seen a handful of times. The DNA of the CDR3 is TGTGCCAGCAGTTCAGGGACTAGCGGGAACTACGAGCAGTACTTC. It translates to CASSSGTSGNYEQYF. The chain recombines TRBV27 with TRBJ2-7; 13 nucleotides match TRBD2. This CDR3 region has 15 residues. Germline V gives CDR1 MNHEY, CDR2 SMNVEV (reference sequence). The junction had 3 bases not matched to a gene; V was cut back by 4 bases and J by 3 bases.